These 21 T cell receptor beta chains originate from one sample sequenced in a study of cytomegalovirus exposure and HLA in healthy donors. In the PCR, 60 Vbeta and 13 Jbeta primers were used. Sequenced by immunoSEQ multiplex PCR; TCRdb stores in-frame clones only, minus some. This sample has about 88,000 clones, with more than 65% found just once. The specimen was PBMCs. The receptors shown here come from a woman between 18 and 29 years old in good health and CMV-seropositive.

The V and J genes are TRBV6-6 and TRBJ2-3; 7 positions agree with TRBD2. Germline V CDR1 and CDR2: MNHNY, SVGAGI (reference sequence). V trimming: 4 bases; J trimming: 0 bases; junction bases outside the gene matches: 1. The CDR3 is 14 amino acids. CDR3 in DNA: TGTGCCAGCAGTTGGCGGGAGAGCACAGATACGCAGTATTTT. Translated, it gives CASSWRESTDTQYF.

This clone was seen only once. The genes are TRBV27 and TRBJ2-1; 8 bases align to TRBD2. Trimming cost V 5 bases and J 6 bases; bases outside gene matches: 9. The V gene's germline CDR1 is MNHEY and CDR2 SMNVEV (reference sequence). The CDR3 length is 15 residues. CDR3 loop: CASSNSGTSINEQFF. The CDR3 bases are TGTGCCAGCAGTAACTCCGGGACTAGTATCAATGAGCAGTTCTTC.

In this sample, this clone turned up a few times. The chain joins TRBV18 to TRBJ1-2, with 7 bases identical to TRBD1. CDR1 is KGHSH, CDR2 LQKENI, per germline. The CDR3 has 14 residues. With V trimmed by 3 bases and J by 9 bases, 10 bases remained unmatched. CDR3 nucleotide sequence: TGTGCCAGCTCACCTACCGGGACAGCCTTTAGCTACACCTTC. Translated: CASSPTGTAFSYTF.

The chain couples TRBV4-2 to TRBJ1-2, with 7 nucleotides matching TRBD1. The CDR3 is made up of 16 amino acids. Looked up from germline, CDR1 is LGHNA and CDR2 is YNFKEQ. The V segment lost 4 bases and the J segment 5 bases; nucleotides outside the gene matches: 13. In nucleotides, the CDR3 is TGTGCCAGCAGCCGTTCTACTCCGGGACAGCTTTATGGCTACACCTTC. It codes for CASSRSTPGQLYGYTF.

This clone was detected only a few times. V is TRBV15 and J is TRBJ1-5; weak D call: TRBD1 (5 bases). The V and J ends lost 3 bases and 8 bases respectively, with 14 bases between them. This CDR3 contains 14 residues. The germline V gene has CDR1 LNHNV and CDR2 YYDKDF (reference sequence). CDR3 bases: TGTGCCACCAGCAGTGGGCAGGGAGGGGAGCCCCAGCATTTT. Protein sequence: CATSSGQGGEPQHF. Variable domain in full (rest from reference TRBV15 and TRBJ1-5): DAMVIQNPRYQVTQFGKPVTLSCSQTLNHNVMYWYQQKSSQAPKLLFHYYDKDFNNEADTPDNFQSRRPNTSFCFLDIRSPGLGDTAMYLCATSSGQGGEPQHFGDGTRLSIL.

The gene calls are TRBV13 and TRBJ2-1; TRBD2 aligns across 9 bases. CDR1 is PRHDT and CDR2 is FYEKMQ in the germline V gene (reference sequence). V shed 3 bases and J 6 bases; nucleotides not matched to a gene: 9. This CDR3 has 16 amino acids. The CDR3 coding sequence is TGTGCCAGCAGCTTTGAACCTAATAGCGGGGGCAATGAGCAGTTCTTC. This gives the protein CASSFEPNSGGNEQFF.

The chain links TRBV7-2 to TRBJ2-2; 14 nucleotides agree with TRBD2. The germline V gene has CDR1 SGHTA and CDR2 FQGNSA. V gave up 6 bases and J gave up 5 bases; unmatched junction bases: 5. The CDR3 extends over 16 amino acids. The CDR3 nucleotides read TGTGCCAGCAGGGGGACTAGCGGGAGACTTACCGGGGAGCTGTTTTTT. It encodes CASRGTSGRLTGELFF. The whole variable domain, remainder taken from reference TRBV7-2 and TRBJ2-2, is GAGVSQSPSNKVTEKGKDVELRCDPISGHTALYWYRQSLGQGLEFLIYFQGNSAPDKSGLPSDRFSAERTGGSVSTLTIQRTQQEDSAVYLCASRGTSGRLTGELFFGEGSRLTVL.

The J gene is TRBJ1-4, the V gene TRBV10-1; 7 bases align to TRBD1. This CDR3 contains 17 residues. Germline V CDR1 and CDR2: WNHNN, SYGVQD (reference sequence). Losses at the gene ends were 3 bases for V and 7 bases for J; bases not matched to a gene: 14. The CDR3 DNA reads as TGCGCCAGCAGTGACCGCTCCTTAGGACAGGTGGGTGAAAAACTGTTTTTT. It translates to CASSDRSLGQVGEKLFF.

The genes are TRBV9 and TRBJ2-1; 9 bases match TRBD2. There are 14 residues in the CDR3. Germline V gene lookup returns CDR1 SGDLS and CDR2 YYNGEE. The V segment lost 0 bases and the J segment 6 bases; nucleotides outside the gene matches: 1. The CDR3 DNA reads TGTGCCAGCAGCGTAGTTAGCGGGAGCAATGAGCAGTTCTTC. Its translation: CASSVVSGSNEQFF.

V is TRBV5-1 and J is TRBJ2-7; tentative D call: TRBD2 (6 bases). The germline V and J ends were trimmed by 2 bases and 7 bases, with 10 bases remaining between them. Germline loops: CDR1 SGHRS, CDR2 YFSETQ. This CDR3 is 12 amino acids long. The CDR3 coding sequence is TGCGCCAGCAGCTTCCCAGGAGGGGAGCAGTACTTC. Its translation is CASSFPGGEQYF.

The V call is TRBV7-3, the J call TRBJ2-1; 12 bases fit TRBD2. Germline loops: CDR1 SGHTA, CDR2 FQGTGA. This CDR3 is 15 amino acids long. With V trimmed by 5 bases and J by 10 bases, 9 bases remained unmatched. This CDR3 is CASSRLAGGPREQFF. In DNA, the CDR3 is TGTGCCAGCAGCCGTCTAGCGGGAGGGCCGCGAGAGCAGTTCTTC. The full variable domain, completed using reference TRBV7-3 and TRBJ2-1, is GAGVSQTPSNKVTEKGKYVELRCDPISGHTALYWYRQSLGQGPEFLIYFQGTGAADDSGLPNDRFFAVRPEGSVSTLKIQRTERGDSAVYLCASSRLAGGPREQFFGPGTRLTVL.

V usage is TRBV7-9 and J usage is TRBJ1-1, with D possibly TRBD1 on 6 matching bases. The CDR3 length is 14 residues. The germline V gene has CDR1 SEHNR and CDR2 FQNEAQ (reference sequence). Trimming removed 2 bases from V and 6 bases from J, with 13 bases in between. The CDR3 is CASSLNRGGSEAFF. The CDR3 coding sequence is TGTGCCAGCAGCTTAAACCGCGGGGGCTCTGAAGCTTTCTTT.

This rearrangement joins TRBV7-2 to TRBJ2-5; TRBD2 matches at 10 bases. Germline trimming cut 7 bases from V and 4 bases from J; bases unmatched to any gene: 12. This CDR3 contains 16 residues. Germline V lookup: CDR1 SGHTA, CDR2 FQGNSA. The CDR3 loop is CASTLAGSGRGETQYF. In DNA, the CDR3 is TGTGCCAGCACCCTAGCCGGGAGCGGGAGGGGAGAGACCCAGTACTTC.

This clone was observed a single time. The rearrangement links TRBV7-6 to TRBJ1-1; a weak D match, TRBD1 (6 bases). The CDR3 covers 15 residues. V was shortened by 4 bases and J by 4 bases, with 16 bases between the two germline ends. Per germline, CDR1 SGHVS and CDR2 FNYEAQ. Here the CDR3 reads CASSYNRVDVTEAFF. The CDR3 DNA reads TGTGCCAGCAGCTACAACAGGGTTGATGTCACTGAAGCTTTCTTT.

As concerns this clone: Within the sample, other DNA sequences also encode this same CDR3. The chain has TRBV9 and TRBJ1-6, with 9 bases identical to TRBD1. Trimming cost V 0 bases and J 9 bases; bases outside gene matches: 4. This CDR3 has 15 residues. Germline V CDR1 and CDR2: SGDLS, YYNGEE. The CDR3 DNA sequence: TGTGCCAGCAGCGTAGCCGGGACAGGGTCTTCACCCCTCCACTTT. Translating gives CASSVAGTGSSPLHF.

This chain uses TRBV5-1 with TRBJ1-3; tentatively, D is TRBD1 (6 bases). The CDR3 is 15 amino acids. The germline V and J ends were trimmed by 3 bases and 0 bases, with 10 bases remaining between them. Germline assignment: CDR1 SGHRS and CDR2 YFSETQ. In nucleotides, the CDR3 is TGCGCCAGCAGCTCCGGGACACTCTCTGGAAACACCATATATTTT. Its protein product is CASSSGTLSGNTIYF.

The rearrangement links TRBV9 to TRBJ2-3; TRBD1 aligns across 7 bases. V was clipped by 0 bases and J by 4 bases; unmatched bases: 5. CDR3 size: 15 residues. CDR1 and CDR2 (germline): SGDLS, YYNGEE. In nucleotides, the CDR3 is TGTGCCAGCAGCGTAGTGAGGGGGCGCGCAGATACGCAGTATTTT. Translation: CASSVVRGRADTQYF.

The CDR3 DNA reads TGTGCCAGCAGCCAGGGGGGCGTGACAAATCAGCCCCAGCATTTT. Its translation: CASSQGGVTNQPQHF. This chain links TRBV7-2 with TRBJ1-5, with 7 bases matching TRBD1. V lost 5 bases and J lost 4; bases outside the gene matches: 8. CDR1 is SGHTA and CDR2 is FQGNSA in the germline V gene. The CDR3 consists of 15 residues.

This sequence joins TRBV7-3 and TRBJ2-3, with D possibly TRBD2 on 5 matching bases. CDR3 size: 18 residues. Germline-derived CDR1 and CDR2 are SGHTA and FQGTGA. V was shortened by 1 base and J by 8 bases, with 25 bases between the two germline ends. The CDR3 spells CASSLMAGAQPPPSTQYF. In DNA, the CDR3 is TGTGCCAGCAGCTTAATGGCGGGTGCCCAACCTCCCCCTAGTACGCAGTATTTT.

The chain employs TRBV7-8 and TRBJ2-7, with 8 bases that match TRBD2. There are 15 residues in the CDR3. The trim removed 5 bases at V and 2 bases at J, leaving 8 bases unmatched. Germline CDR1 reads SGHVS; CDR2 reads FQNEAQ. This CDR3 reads CASSQLADPTYEQYF. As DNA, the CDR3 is TGTGCCAGCAGCCAACTAGCGGATCCCACCTACGAGCAGTACTTC.

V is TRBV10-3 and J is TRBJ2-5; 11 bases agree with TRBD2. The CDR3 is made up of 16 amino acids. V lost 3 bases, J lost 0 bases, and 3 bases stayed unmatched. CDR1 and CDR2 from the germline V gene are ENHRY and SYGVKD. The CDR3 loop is CAISDPSGGYQETQYF. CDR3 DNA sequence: TGTGCCATCAGTGACCCTAGCGGGGGGTACCAAGAGACCCAGTACTTC.